This TCR beta chain was captured in a study of cytomegalovirus exposure and HLA in healthy donors. Notes on the study in general: Presence/absence results assume similar sequencing depth per donor, which may not hold. Later on, a genetic analysis was performed. It linked a missense variant in DCLRE1C with V- and J-gene trimming of TCR beta. Diagnosis of cytomegalovirus status made by the classifier reportedly showed high specificity and sensitivity.

The PCR used 60 Vbeta and 13 Jbeta primers. Assay: immunoSEQ multiplex PCR; the TCRdb copy retains only in-frame clones and omits some. This repertoire comprises some 83,000 clones; its ten largest clones make up 1% to 1.4%. On this clone itself: What it recognizes is unknown.

Trimming removed 5 bases from V and 2 bases from J; junction bases left unmatched: 7. The germline V gene has CDR1 SGHVS and CDR2 FNYEAQ. This CDR3 is built from 15 residues. This chain joins TRBV7-6 and TRBJ2-5; 8 positions match TRBD1. The TCR was taken from a woman aged 25 to 39 in good health and CMV-seronegative. Sequencing was performed on PBMCs. The CDR3 sequence: CASSENRGRQETQYF. The DNA of the CDR3 is TGTGCCAGCAGCGAGAACAGGGGGAGGCAAGAGACCCAGTACTTC.